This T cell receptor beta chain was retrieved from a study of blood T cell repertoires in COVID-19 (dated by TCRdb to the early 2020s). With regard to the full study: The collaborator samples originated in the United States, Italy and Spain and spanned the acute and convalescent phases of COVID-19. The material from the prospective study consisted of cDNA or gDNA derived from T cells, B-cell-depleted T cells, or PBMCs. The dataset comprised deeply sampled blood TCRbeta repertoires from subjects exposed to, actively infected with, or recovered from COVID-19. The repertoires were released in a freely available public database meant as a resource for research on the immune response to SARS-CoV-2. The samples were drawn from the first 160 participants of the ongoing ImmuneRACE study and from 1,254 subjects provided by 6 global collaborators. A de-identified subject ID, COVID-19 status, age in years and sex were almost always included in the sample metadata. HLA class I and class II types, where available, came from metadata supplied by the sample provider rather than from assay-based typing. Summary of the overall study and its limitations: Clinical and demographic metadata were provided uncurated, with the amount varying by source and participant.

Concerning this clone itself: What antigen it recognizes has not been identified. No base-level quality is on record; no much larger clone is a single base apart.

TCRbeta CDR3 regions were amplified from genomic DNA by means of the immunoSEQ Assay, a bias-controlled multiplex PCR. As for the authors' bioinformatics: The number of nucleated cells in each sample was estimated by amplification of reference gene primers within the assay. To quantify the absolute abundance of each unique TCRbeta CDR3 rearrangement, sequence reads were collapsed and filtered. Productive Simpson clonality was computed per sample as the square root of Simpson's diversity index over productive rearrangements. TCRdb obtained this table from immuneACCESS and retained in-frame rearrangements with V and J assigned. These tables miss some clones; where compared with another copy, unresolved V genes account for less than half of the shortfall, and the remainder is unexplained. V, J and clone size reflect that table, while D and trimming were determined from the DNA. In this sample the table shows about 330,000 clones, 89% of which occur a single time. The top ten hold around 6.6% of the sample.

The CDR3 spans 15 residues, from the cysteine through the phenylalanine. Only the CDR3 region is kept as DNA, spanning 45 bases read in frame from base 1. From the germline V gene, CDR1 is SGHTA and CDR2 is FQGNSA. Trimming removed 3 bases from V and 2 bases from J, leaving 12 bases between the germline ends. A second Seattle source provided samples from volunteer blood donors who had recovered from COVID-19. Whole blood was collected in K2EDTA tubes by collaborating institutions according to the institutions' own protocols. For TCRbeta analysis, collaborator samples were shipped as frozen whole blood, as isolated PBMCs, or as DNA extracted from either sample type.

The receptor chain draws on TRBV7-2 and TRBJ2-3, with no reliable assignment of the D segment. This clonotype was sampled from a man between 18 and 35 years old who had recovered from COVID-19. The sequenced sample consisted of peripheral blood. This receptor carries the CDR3 CASSLMGESTDTQYF. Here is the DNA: TGTGCCAGCAGCTTGATGGGCGAGTCCACAGATACGCAGTATTTT.